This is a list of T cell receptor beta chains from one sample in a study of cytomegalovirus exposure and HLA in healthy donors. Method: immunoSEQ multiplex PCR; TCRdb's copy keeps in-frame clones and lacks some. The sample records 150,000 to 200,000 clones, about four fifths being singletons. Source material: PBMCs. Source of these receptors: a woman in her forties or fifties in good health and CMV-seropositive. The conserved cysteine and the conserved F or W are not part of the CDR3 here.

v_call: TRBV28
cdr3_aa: ATMQGSNQPQH

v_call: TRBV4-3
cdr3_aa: ASSQAPSGGAFWPDTQY

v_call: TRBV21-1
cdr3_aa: ASSENRVGETQY

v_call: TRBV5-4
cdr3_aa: ASSFVAGGTGVCKQY

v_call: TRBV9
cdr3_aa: ASSVRPGTNQMNTEAF

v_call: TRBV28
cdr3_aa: ASSSSGRDYNEQF

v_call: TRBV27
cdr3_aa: ASSYGRSSYNEQF

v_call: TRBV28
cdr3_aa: ASSLPGSILSPLH

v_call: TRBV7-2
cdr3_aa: ASSLSREGNYGYT

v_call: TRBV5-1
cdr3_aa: ATGRGDRFTEAF

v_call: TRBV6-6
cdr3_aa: ASSYTGGPNTGELF

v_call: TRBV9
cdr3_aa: ASSELIPGRGAF

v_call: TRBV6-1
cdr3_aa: ASSEEVRADSFYGYT

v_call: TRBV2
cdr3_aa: ASSYPGTSGIEQF

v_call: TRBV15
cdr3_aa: ATSRDGYSSYEQY

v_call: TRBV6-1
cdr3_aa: ASSRSNQPQH

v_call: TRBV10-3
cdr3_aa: AISDSDTPYEQY

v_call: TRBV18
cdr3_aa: ASSPTSGTEAF

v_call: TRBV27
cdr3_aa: ARKFKQGYYGYT

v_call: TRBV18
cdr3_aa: ASSPEVDIQY

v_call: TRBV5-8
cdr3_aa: ASSFLGVGFSESYEQY

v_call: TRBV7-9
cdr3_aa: ASSPINPSRQY

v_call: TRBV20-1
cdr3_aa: SAYQGGEQY

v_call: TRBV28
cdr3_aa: ASSPVGGAVSNQPQH

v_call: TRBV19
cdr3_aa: ASRLTGGRSTDTQY

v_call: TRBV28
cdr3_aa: ASSSRGETQY

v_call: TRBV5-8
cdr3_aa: ASSLAGTGGGWSNQPQH

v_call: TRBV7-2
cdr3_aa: ASSFSGQVTYEQY

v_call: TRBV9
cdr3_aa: ASSGPGQSTDTQY

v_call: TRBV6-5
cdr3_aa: ASSYSIVGGTEAF

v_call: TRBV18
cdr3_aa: ASSPRTSEYNEQF

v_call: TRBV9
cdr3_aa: ASSAPTSGGAEDTQY

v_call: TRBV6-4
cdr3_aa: ASSAETGSAEAF

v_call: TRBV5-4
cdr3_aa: ASSLLGAGGELF

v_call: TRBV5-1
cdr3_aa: ASSTQVDGTQY

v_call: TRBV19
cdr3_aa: ASSRRTGGIGNTIY

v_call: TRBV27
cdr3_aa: ASSTPGHQKETQY

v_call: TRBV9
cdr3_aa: ASSVEVRLAGGPHEQF

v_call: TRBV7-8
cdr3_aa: ASSLQRGNSETQY

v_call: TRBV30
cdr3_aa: AWHSIRNTEAF

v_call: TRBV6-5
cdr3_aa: ASTRTSGINEQY

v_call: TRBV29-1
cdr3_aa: SVEDALAGGYNEQF

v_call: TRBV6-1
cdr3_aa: ASSETWGGETQY

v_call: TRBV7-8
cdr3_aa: ASSLVYGELF